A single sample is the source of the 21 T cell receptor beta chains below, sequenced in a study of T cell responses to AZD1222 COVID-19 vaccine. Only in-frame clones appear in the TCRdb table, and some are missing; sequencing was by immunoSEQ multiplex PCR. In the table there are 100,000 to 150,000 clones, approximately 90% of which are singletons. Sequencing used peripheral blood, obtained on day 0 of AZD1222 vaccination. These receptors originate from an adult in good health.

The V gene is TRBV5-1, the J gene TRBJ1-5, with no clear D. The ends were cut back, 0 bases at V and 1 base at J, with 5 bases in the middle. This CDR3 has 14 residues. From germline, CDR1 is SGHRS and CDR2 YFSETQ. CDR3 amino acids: CASSLGGSNQPQHF. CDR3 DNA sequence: TGCGCCAGCAGCTTGGGTGGCAGCAATCAGCCCCAGCATTTT.

The DNA of the CDR3 is TGTGCCAGCAGCTTTGGGACAGGGGGGGAGCAGCCCCAGCATTTT. The encoded protein is CASSFGTGGEQPQHF. The chain employs TRBV5-8 and TRBJ1-5, with 11 bases aligning to TRBD1. There are 15 residues in the CDR3. The ends lost 2 bases at V and 7 bases at J; junction bases unmatched: 5. Germline values: CDR1 SGHTS, CDR2 YDEGEE.

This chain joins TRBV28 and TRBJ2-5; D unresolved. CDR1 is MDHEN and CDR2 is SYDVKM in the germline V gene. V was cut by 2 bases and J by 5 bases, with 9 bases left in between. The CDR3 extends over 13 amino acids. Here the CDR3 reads CASSLPALETQYF. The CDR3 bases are TGTGCCAGCAGTTTACCCGCCTTGGAGACCCAGTACTTC.

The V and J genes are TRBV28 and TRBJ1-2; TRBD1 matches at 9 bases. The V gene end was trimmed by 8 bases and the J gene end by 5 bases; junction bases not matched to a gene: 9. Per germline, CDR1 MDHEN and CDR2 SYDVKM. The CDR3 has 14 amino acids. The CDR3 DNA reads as TGTGCCAGCGTGTCCGGACAGGGGATTTATGGCTACACCTTC. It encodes CASVSGQGIYGYTF.

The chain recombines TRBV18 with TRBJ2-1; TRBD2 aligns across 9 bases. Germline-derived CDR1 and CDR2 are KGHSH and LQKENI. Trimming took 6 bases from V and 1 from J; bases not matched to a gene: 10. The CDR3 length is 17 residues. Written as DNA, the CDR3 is TGTGCCAGCTCCCCAGGGGCAGCGGGGGGTTCCTACAATGAGCAGTTCTTC. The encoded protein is CASSPGAAGGSYNEQFF.

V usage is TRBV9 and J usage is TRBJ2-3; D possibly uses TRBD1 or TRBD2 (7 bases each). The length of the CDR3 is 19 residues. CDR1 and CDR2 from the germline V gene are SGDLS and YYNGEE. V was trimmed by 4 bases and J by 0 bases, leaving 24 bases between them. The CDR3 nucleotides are TGTGCCAGCAGCCCTCGACAGGGCCCCCGGGGGGCTAGCACAGATACGCAGTATTTT. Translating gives CASSPRQGPRGASTDTQYF.

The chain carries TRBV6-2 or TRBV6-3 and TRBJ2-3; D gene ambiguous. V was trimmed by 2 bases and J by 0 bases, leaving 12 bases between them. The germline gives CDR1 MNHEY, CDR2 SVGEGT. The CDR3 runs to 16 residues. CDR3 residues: CASSYPTDGSTDTQYF. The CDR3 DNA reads TGTGCCAGCAGTTACCCCACGGACGGTAGCACAGATACGCAGTATTTT.

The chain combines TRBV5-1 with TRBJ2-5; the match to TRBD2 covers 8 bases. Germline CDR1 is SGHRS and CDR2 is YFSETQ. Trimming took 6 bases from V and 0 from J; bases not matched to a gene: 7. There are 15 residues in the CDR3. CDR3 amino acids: CASTLSGANQETQYF. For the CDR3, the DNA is TGCGCCAGCACCCTTAGCGGGGCAAACCAAGAGACCCAGTACTTC.

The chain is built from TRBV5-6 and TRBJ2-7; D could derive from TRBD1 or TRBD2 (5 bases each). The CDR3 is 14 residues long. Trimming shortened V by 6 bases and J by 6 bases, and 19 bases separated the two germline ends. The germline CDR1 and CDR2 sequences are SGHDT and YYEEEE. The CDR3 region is CASTWGRITIEQYF. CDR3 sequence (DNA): TGTGCCAGCACCTGGGGACGGATAACTATCGAGCAGTACTTC.

The CDR3 protein is CATSDSGGEETQYF. The CDR3, as DNA: TGTGCCACCAGTGATTCCGGGGGCGAAGAGACCCAGTACTTC. V gene TRBV24-1 combines with J gene TRBJ2-5; the D gene could be TRBD1 or TRBD2 (6 bases each). This CDR3 spans 14 amino acids. Germline assignment: CDR1 KGHDR and CDR2 SFDVKD. The ends were cut back, 2 bases at V and 3 bases at J, with 9 bases in the middle.

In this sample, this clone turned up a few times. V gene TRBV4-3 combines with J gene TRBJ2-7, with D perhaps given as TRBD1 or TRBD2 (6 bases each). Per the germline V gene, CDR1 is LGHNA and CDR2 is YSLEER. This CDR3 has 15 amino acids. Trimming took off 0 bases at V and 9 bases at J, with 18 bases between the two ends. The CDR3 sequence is CASSQDLSGATGQYF. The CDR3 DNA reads TGCGCCAGCAGCCAAGATCTCTCGGGGGCTACGGGGCAGTACTTC.

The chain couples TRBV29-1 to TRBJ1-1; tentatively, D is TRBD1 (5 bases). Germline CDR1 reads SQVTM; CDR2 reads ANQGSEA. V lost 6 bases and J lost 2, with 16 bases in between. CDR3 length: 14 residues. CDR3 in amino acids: CSVVSGTANTEAFF. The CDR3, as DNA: TGCAGCGTAGTCTCCGGGACGGCCAACACTGAAGCTTTCTTT.

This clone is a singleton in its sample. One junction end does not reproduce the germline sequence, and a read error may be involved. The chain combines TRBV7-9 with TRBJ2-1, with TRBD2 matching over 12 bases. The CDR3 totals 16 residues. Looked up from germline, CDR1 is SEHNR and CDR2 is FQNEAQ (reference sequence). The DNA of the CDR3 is TGTGCCAGCAGCCTAGCGGGGGGGCCGAGGTACAATGAGCAGTTCTTC. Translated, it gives CASSLAGGPRYNEQFF.

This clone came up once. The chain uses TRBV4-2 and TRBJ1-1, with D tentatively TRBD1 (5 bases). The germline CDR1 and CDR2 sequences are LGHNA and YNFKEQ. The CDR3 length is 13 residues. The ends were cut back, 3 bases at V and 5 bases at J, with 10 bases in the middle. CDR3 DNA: TGTGCCAGCAGCCACAAAGGGGTGACTGAAGCTTTCTTT. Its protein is CASSHKGVTEAFF.

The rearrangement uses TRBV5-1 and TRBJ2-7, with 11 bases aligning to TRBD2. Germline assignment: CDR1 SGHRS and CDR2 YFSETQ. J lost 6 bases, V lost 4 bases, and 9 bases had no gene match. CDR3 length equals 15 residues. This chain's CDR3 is CASSREIAGGLEQYF. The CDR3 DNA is TGCGCCAGCAGCCGCGAGATAGCGGGGGGGCTCGAGCAGTACTTC.

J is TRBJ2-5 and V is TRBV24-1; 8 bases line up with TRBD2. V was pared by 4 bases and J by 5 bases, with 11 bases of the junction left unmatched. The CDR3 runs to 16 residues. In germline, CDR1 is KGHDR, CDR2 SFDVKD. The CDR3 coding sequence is TGTGCCACCAGTGAAATACCGGGACTAGGGGACGAGACCCAGTACTTC. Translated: CATSEIPGLGDETQYF.

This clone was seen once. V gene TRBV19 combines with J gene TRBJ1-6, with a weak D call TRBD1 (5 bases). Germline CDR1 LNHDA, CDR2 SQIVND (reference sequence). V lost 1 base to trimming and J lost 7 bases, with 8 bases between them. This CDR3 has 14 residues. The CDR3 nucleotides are TGTGCCAGTAGTATAGGACAGTGGAATTCACCCCTCCACTTT. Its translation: CASSIGQWNSPLHF.

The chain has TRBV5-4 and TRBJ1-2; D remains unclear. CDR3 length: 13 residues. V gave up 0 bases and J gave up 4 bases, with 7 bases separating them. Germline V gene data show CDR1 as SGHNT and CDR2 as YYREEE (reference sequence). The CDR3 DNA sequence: TGTGCCAGCAGCTTGGGGCTCATCTATGGCTACACCTTC. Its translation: CASSLGLIYGYTF.

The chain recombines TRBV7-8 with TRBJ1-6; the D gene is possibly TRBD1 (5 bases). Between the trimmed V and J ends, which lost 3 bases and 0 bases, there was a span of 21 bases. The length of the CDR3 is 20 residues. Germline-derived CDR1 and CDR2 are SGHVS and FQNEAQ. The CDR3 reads CASSFFAVKGSPSYNSPLHF. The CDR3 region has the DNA TGTGCCAGCAGCTTTTTCGCGGTTAAGGGGTCCCCCTCCTATAATTCACCCCTCCACTTT.

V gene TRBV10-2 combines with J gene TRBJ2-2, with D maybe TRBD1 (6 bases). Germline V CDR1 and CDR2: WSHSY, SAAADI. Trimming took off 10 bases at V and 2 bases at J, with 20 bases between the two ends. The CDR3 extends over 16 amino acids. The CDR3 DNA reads TGCGCCATACAATCCCCCGGACAGAGTAACACCGGGGAGCTGTTTTTT. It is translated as CAIQSPGQSNTGELFF.

CDR3 sequence reads: CASSQWGQGNTEAFF. The CDR3 DNA reads as TGTGCCAGCAGCCAGTGGGGACAGGGGAACACTGAAGCTTTCTTT. V is TRBV4-2 and J is TRBJ1-1, with 9 nucleotides matching TRBD1. CDR1 is LGHNA, CDR2 YNFKEQ, per germline. The CDR3 extends over 15 amino acids. V lost 3 bases, J lost 1 base, and 3 bases stayed unmatched.